One sample yielded the 5 T cell receptor beta chains listed below, sequenced in a study of technical replicates of blood from a handful of donors. The assay was immunoSEQ multiplex PCR, and TCRdb's table has in-frame clones only and misses some. This table holds 95,000 or so clones, about 95% found once. The sequenced sample was T cells isolated from PBMCs. These receptor sequences come from a human donor in good health.

The rearrangement uses TRBV19 and TRBJ2-2; 8 nucleotides align to TRBD1. Germline loops: CDR1 LNHDA, CDR2 SQIVND (reference sequence). V lost 6 bases and J lost 6; bases outside the gene matches: 12. The CDR3 runs to 16 residues. CDR3 DNA sequence: TGTGCCAGTAGCTCGTCAGGGACAGGACCATCCGGGGAGCTGTTTTTT. Translated, it gives CASSSSGTGPSGELFF. Based on the CDR3 plus reference TRBV19 and TRBJ2-2, the full variable domain is DGGITQSPKYLFRKEGQNVTLSCEQNLNHDAMYWYRQDPGQGLRLIYYSQIVNDFQKGDIAEGYSVSREKKESFPLTVTSAQKNPTAFYLCASSSSGTGPSGELFFGEGSRLTVL.

This chain joins TRBV10-3 and TRBJ2-3; D call uncertain. V shed 2 bases and J shed 5 bases, with 11 bases lying between them. This CDR3 region has 14 residues. Germline loops: CDR1 ENHRY, CDR2 SYGVKD. This CDR3 is CAISEMTAQDTQYF. Written as DNA, the CDR3 is TGTGCCATCAGTGAGATGACTGCACAAGATACGCAGTATTTT.

This sequence joins TRBV5-5 and TRBJ1-2; 10 bases are shared with TRBD1. After removal of 5 bases from V and 4 bases from J, the junction contained 8 bases not matched to a gene. Looked up from germline, CDR1 is SGHKS and CDR2 is YYEKEE (reference sequence). This CDR3 region has 15 residues. The CDR3 DNA reads as TGTGCCAGCAGGCCTGGGACAGGGGCCGGCTATGGCTACACCTTC. Translating it yields CASRPGTGAGYGYTF.

This clone showed up just once. The chain couples TRBV27 to TRBJ2-3; 13 bases are a match to TRBD2. CDR3 length equals 18 residues. After removal of 5 bases from V and 0 bases from J, the junction contained 8 bases not matched to a gene. In germline, CDR1 is MNHEY, CDR2 SMNVEV (reference sequence). As DNA, the CDR3 is TGTGCCAGCAGTCTACTAGCGGGAGGGAAGATTAGCACAGATACGCAGTATTTT. Translating it yields CASSLLAGGKISTDTQYF.

V and J are TRBV7-3 and TRBJ2-1; tentatively, D is TRBD2 (6 bases). V lost 6 bases, J lost 7 bases, and 13 bases lay in between. Germline-derived CDR1 and CDR2 are SGHTA and FQGTGA. The CDR3 runs to 13 residues. CDR3 nucleotide sequence: TGTGCCAGCAGTAGCGGCATGGGGAATGAGCAGTTCTTC. Amino acids: CASSSGMGNEQFF.